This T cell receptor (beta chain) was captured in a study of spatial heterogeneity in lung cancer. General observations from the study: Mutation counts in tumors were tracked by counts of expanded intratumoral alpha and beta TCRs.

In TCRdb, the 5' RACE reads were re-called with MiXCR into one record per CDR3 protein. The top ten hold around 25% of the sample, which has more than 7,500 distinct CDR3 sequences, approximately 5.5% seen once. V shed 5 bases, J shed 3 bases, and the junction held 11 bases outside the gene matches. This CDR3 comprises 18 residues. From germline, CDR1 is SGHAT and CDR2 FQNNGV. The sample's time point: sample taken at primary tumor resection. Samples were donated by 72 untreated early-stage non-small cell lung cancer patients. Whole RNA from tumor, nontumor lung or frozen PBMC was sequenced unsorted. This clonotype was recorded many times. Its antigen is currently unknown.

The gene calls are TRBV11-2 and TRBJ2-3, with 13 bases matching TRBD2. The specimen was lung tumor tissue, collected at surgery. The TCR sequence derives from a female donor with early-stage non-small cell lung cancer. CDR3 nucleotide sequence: TGTGCCAGCAGCCCTTGGACTAGCGGGAGAGGTGGGACAGATACGCAGTATTTT. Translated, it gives CASSPWTSGRGGTDTQYF.